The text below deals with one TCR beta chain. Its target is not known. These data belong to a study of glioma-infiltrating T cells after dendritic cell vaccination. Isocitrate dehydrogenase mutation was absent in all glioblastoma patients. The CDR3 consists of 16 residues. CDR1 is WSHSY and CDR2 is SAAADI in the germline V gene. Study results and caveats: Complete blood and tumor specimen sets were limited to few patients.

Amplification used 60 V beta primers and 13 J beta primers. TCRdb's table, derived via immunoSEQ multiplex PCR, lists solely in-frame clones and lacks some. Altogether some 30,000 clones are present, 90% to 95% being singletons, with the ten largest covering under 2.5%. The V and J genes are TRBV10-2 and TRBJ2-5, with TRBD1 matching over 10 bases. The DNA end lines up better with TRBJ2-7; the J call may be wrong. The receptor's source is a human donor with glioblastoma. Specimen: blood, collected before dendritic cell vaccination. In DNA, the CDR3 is TGCGCCAGCGGCAAAGCCGGGACAGGGGCCTCCTACGAGCAGTACTTC. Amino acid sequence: CASGKAGTGASYEQYF.